The TCR beta chain under discussion was sequenced for a study of shared clonotypes between healthy human individuals. Study-wide results and caveats: Across subsets, estimated richness was generally greater for naive than for memory populations. Rarefaction showed sorted-subset sequencing was incomplete despite large depth.

This clone was seen at least ten times. Its cognate antigen is unknown. TCRdb's table, derived via immunoSEQ multiplex PCR, lists solely in-frame clones and lacks some. The sample holds 110,000 or so clones, around 66% seen once. The CDR3 loop spans 16 amino acids. Trimming stripped 3 bases from V and 4 bases from J, with 17 bases between. Germline V CDR1 and CDR2: MGHDK, SYGVNS. The material sequenced was memory CD8+ T cells sorted from blood. As for subset: CD45RO+ cells pooled with CCR7-negative TemRA cells. This clonotype originated in a woman in her 30s in good health. The chain combines TRBV25-1 with TRBJ2-3, with unresolved D. Written as DNA, the CDR3 is TGTGCCAGCAGTGATTCCCTCTCTCCCCACCCAGATACGCAGTATTTT. Translated, it gives CASSDSLSPHPDTQYF.